These 10 T cell receptor beta chains were all obtained from the same sample, sequenced in a study of blood T cells in healthy people across ages. For the second PCR, which ran for 7 to 11 cycles, a sample-barcoded 5' primer and a J-beta primer mix were used. TCRdb itself ran the 5' RACE reads through MiXCR, one entry per CDR3 protein. The sample includes about 1.8 million distinct CDR3 sequences, less than 50% of them seen just once. Sequences were obtained from blood. Receptors were obtained from a woman in her forties in good health.

The V and J genes are TRBV6-6 and TRBJ2-3; the D call may be TRBD1 or TRBD2 (5 bases each). Per germline, CDR1 MNHNY and CDR2 SVGAGI (reference sequence). The CDR3 has 15 amino acids. The germline V and J ends were trimmed by 3 bases and 2 bases, with 12 bases remaining between them. The CDR3 region is CASSYRPGPTDTQYF. CDR3 nucleotides: TGTGCCAGCAGTTATCGTCCGGGGCCCACAGATACGCAGTATTTT.

V usage is TRBV27 and J usage is TRBJ2-3; the match to TRBD2 covers 9 bases. V dropped 0 bases and J dropped 1; count of bases not matched to a gene: 5. The CDR3 length is 17 residues. Germline V gene lookup returns CDR1 MNHEY and CDR2 SMNVEV (reference sequence). CDR3 bases: TGTGCCAGCAGTTTATCGTACCCTAGCGGGGGCACAGATACGCAGTATTTT. Its translation is CASSLSYPSGGTDTQYF.

The V gene is TRBV20-1, the J gene TRBJ2-5; D may correspond to TRBD1 or TRBD2 (5 bases each). The germline CDR1 and CDR2 sequences are DFQATT and SNEGSKA (reference sequence). The CDR3 has 16 amino acids. V was trimmed by 2 bases and J by 5 bases, leaving 21 bases between them. Here the CDR3 reads CSARPLSGPVAETQYF. CDR3 coding DNA: TGCAGTGCTAGACCTCTATCGGGACCCGTAGCTGAGACCCAGTACTTC.

The chain couples TRBV3-1 to TRBJ1-5; 7 bases match TRBD1. The V gene's germline CDR1 is LGHDT and CDR2 YNNKEL (reference sequence). CDR3 length equals 15 residues. Trimming at V came to 1 base and at J to 3 bases, leaving 3 bases not matched to a gene. The CDR3: CASSQARGFNQPQHF. As DNA, the CDR3 is TGTGCCAGCAGCCAAGCCAGGGGGTTCAATCAGCCCCAGCATTTT.

This clonotype was seen more than once but under ten times. The chain joins TRBV9 to TRBJ2-1; possibly TRBD1 or TRBD2 for D (6 bases each). Germline CDR1 is SGDLS and CDR2 is YYNGEE. The CDR3 is made up of 14 amino acids. V lost 1 base and J 8 bases, leaving 13 bases between the germline ends. CDR3 region: CASSVRVEGDEQFF. Written as DNA, the CDR3 is TGTGCCAGCAGCGTACGGGTGGAGGGGGATGAGCAGTTCTTC.

This clonotype appeared a few times. V and J are TRBV3-1 and TRBJ2-5; D unclear. CDR1 and CDR2 from the germline V gene are LGHDT and YNNKEL (reference sequence). Trimming took 0 bases from V and 4 from J, leaving 15 bases between them. CDR3 length: 16 amino acids. CDR3 DNA sequence: TGTGCCAGCAGCCAAGATCGAGAAGGAAGAGGAGAGACCCAGTACTTC. Its translation: CASSQDREGRGETQYF.

This chain links TRBV12-3 or TRBV12-4 with TRBJ2-6; a weak D match, TRBD1 (5 bases). V gave up 3 bases and J gave up 0 bases, with 12 bases separating them. CDR3 length: 17 amino acids. In nucleotides, the CDR3 is TGTGCCAGCAGTTTTGACCAAAGGGGCTCTGGGGCCAACGTCCTGACTTTC. Amino acids: CASSFDQRGSGANVLTF.

In its sample, this clonotype was seen many times. CDR3 region: CAISDSSRAQFF. Here the CDR3 DNA reads TGTGCCATCAGTGATTCTAGCAGGGCTCAGTTCTTC. This chain connects TRBV10-3 to TRBJ2-1; possibly TRBD1 or TRBD2 for D (5 bases each). The CDR3 spans 12 residues. The germline V and J ends were trimmed by 3 bases and 13 bases, with 13 bases remaining between them. Germline lookup yields CDR1 ENHRY and CDR2 SYGVKD.

The rearrangement uses TRBV4-2 and TRBJ1-1, with D perhaps TRBD1 (5 bases). CDR3 length equals 14 residues. Per germline, CDR1 LGHNA and CDR2 YNFKEQ. With 8 bases removed from V and 4 bases from J, the gap between germline ends came to 17 bases. In DNA form, the CDR3 reads TGTGCCAGCGCGACGACAGCCGGGGGCACTGAAGCTTTCTTT. Its translation: CASATTAGGTEAFF.

The chain couples TRBV27 to TRBJ2-3; the D gene could be TRBD1 or TRBD2 (6 bases each). There are 17 residues in the CDR3. Trimming stripped 4 bases from V and 4 bases from J, with 21 bases between. Per the germline V gene, CDR1 is MNHEY and CDR2 is SMNVEV (reference sequence). The chain's CDR3 is CASSYGLGGGVPDTQYF. DNA of the CDR3: TGTGCCAGCAGTTACGGACTCGGGGGCGGGGTACCAGATACGCAGTATTTT.